The present TCR beta chain was sequenced within a study of T cells after yellow fever vaccination. From the 5' RACE reads, TCRdb called clonotypes with MiXCR, one entry per CDR3 protein. The table lists about 500,000 distinct CDR3 sequences, roughly a sixth of them singletons, with around 16% in the top ten. This CDR3 is 18 amino acids long. This receptor was identified in a young man who received the YFV17D yellow fever vaccine. V is TRBV21-1 and J is TRBJ2-3; the table's D call of TRBD2 was not tested on the DNA. TRBV21-1 is a pseudogene segment. This material consisted of PBMCs, taken around 5 days after the first yellow fever vaccination. Written as DNA, the CDR3 is TGTGCCAGCAGCAAAATCCCCGGGACTAGCGGGGGCACAGATACGCAGTATTTT. Residues: CASSKIPGTSGGTDTQYF.